The 14 T cell receptor beta chains presented below share a single source sample, sequenced in a study of immune characterization of retroperitoneal liposarcoma. TCRdb processed the PCR reads anew with MiXCR; each CDR3 protein has one entry. Of 9,500 to 12,000 distinct CDR3 sequences listed, 27% are singletons. The material sequenced was tumor tissue. Receptors originate from a female donor with retroperitoneal liposarcoma.

The J gene is TRBJ2-1, the V gene TRBV6-1, with 7 bases fitting TRBD2. CDR1 is MNHNS and CDR2 is SASEGT in the germline V gene. Germline trimming cut 6 bases from V and 11 bases from J; bases unmatched to any gene: 13. The CDR3 runs to 14 residues. The CDR3 DNA sequence: TGTGCCAGCAGCCTCTTTGCGGGGGAAATGCAGCAGTTCTTC. Protein sequence: CASSLFAGEMQQFF.

The sample holds many counts of this clonotype. This sequence joins TRBV12-5 and TRBJ2-1; unclear D gene. Germline V gene data show CDR1 as LGHNT and CDR2 as FRNRAP. Trimming took 4 bases from V and 13 from J, leaving 23 bases between them. CDR3 length equals 15 residues. The CDR3 is CASGSNVSLTETQFF. DNA for the CDR3: TGTGCTAGTGGTTCCAACGTGAGCTTGACGGAGACCCAGTTCTTC.

This clonotype was picked up many times. The V gene is TRBV6-1, the J gene TRBJ2-3; 7 bases fit TRBD1. The junction had 5 bases not matched to a gene; V was cut back by 5 bases and J by 0 bases. The CDR3 sequence is 15 residues long. The germline V gene has CDR1 MNHNS and CDR2 SASEGT. The CDR3 nucleotides are TGTGCCAGCAGTATACAGGGGCTCAGCACAGATACGCAGTATTTT. Its protein product is CASSIQGLSTDTQYF.

As DNA, the CDR3 is TGTGCCAGCAGTTACAAGGGAGGACAGGGTGTCTACGAGCAGTACTTC. This codes for CASSYKGGQGVYEQYF. V and J are TRBV6-8 and TRBJ2-5, with 8 bases lining up with TRBD1. The DNA end is a closer match to TRBJ2-7, so the J assignment may be wrong. The CDR3 is made up of 16 amino acids. Germline V gives CDR1 MNHGY, CDR2 SAAAGT.

In this sample, this clonotype turned up a few times. The gene calls are TRBV6-1 and TRBJ1-6, with 7 bases lining up with TRBD1. Germline CDR1 is MNHNS and CDR2 is SASEGT. The CDR3 consists of 12 residues. J was trimmed by 14 bases and V by 6 bases; bases with no gene match: 7. CDR3 loop: CASSQRGGTLHF. The CDR3, as DNA: TGTGCCAGCAGCCAACGAGGGGGCACCCTCCACTTT.

About this clonotype itself: A much more abundant neighbour one base away suggests this may be a read error. The chain links TRBV11-3 to TRBJ2-4; unclear D gene. TRBJ2-7 explains the end of the DNA better; the J call may be wrong. Germline V lookup: CDR1 SGHNT, CDR2 YENEEA. The CDR3 totals 14 residues. The CDR3 bases are TGTGCCAGCAGCTTAGATGATAACTGCGACGAGCAGTACTTC. As protein: CASSLDDNCDEQYF.

With respect to this clonotype: The CDR3 does not end in the conserved phenylalanine or tryptophan, so this is likely a read error. This chain uses TRBV6-1 with TRBJ2-1, with D possibly being TRBD2 (6 bases). V was shortened by 6 bases and J by 7 bases, with 13 bases between the two germline ends. In germline, CDR1 is MNHNS, CDR2 SASEGT. The CDR3 consists of 13 residues. In nucleotides, the CDR3 is TGTGCCAGCAGCACTTTCCGGGGGAATGAGCAGTTCAGC. Translating gives CASSTFRGNEQFS.

This sequence joins TRBV7-2 and TRBJ1-2; 9 bases line up with TRBD1. Germline values: CDR1 SGHTA, CDR2 FQGNSA. The length of the CDR3 is 13 residues. V gave up 4 bases and J gave up 6 bases; unmatched junction bases: 3. This CDR3 reads CASSSRQGDGYTF. CDR3 DNA: TGTGCCAGCAGCTCCCGACAGGGGGATGGCTACACCTTC.

Notes on this clonotype: Possible read error: a much larger clone is one base away. The chain carries TRBV11-3 and TRBJ2-1; D may be TRBD1 or TRBD2 (5 bases each). The CDR3 runs 17 residues. The germline V gene has CDR1 SGHNT and CDR2 YENEEA. The V gene lost 9 bases and the J gene lost 2 bases, with 23 bases spanning the gap. The CDR3: CARSLRVGATTYNEQFF. CDR3 nucleotides: TGTGCCAGAAGCCTTCGCGTCGGGGCTACTACCTACAATGAGCAGTTCTTC.

Only a few counts were recorded for this clonotype. V usage is TRBV5-5 and J usage is TRBJ2-3, with a possible D match to TRBD2 (5 bases). With 0 bases removed from V and 6 bases from J, the gap between germline ends came to 11 bases. The germline V gene encodes CDR1 SGHKS and CDR2 YYEKEE (reference sequence). This CDR3 is 14 amino acids long. The CDR3 is CASSLGAGGDTQYF. Here the CDR3 DNA reads TGTGCCAGCAGCTTGGGGGCGGGTGGGGATACGCAGTATTTT.

The chain employs TRBV7-2 and TRBJ2-1; 11 bases line up with TRBD2. The J call may be in error: the DNA end matches TRBJ2-5 better. The CDR3 covers 14 residues. Germline values: CDR1 SGHTA, CDR2 FQGNSA. The CDR3 region has the DNA TGTGCCAGCAGCTTTAGCGGGGGGGAGGGGACCCAGTACTTC. This encodes CASSFSGGEGTQYF.

V gene TRBV12-3 or TRBV12-4 combines with J gene TRBJ2-6; 9 positions agree with TRBD1. The CDR3 consists of 17 residues. Trimming at V came to 6 bases and at J to 0 bases, leaving 6 bases not matched to a gene. The CDR3: CASRLGQGSSGANVLTF. The CDR3, as DNA: TGTGCCAGCAGACTCGGACAGGGGTCCTCTGGGGCCAACGTCCTGACTTTC.

In its sample, this clonotype was seen a few times. CDR3 amino acids: CASSPNLRGTNEKLFF. CDR3 DNA: TGTGCCAGCAGCCCCAACCTCAGGGGAACTAATGAAAAACTGTTTTTT. The chain links TRBV7-8 to TRBJ1-4; tentative D call: TRBD1 (6 bases). V was shortened by 5 bases and J by 1 base, with 14 bases between the two germline ends. The CDR3 covers 16 residues. Germline V gene data show CDR1 as SGHVS and CDR2 as FQNEAQ. The whole variable domain, remainder taken from reference TRBV7-8 and TRBJ1-4, is GAGVSQSPRYKVAKRGQDVALRCDPISGHVSLFWYQQALGQGPEFLTYFQNEAQLDKSGLPSDRFFAERPEGSVSTLKIQRTQQEDSAVYLCASSPNLRGTNEKLFFGSGTQLSVL.

In its sample, this clonotype is medium-sized (0.01 to 0.1%). This sequence joins TRBV6-1 and TRBJ2-7; TRBD1 matches at 9 bases. The V segment lost 2 bases and the J segment 0 bases; nucleotides outside the gene matches: 8. CDR1 and CDR2 from the germline V gene are MNHNS and SASEGT. The CDR3 runs to 17 residues. Written as DNA, the CDR3 is TGTGCCAGCAGTGAATATAACTGGGGACAGGGCTCCTACGAGCAGTACTTC. Its translation: CASSEYNWGQGSYEQYF.